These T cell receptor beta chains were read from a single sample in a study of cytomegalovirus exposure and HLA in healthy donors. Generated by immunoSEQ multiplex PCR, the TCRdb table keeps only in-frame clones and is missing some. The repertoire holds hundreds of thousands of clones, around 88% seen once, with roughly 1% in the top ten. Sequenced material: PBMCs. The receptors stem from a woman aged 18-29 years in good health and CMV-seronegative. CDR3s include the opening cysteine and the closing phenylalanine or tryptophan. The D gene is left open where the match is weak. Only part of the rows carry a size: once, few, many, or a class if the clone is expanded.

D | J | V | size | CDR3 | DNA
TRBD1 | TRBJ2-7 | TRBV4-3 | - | CASSHGTGSYEQYF | TGCGCCAGCAGCCACGGGACAGGTTCATACGAGCAGTACTTC
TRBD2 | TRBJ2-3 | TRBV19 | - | CASSTYSGSTDTQYF | TGTGCCAGTAGTACGTATAGCGGGAGCACAGATACGCAGTATTTT
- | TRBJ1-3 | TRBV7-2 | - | CASTLRGLGNTIYF | TGTGCCAGCACTCTAAGAGGGTTGGGAAACACCATATATTTT
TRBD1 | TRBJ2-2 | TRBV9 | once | CASSTGTGRNTGELFF | TGTGCCAGCAGTACCGGGACAGGGAGGAACACCGGGGAGCTGTTTTTT
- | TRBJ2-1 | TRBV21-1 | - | CASASVREQFF | TGTGCCAGCGCCTCCGTCAGAGAGCAGTTCTTC
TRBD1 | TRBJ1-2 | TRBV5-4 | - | CASSLDQGRGGYTF | TGTGCCAGCAGCTTGGATCAGGGCAGGGGGGGCTACACCTTC
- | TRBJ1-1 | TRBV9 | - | CASSPRQKTAGNTEAFF | TGTGCCAGCAGCCCGAGACAAAAGACAGCGGGGAACACTGAAGCTTTCTTT
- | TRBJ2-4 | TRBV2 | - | CANLQGNIQYF | TGTGCCAACCTACAGGGAAACATTCAGTACTTC
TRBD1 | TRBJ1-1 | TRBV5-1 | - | CASSPRLGDRETAFF | TGCGCCAGCAGCCCCCGATTAGGGGACAGGGAGACGGCTTTCTTT
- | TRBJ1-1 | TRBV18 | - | CASSHQDLGGTEAFF | TGTGCCAGCTCACACCAAGACTTAGGGGGCACTGAAGCTTTCTTT
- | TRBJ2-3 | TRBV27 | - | CASSLRGLRTDTQYF | TGTGCCAGCAGTTTACGAGGGCTCCGCACAGATACGCAGTATTTT
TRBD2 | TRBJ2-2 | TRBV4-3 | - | CASSQDPEAGEENTGELFF | TGCGCCAGCAGCCAAGATCCTGAGGCGGGAGAGGAAAACACCGGGGAGCTGTTTTTT
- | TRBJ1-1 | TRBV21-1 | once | CASSKMRQGADTEAFF | TGTGCCAGCAGCAAAATGCGACAGGGGGCGGACACTGAAGCTTTCTTT
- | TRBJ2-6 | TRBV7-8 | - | CAVRRSGANVLTF | TGTGCCGTACGGAGATCTGGGGCCAACGTCCTGACTTTC
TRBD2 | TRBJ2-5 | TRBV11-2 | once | CASSLLGGLAGSETQYF | TGTGCCAGCAGCTTACTCGGAGGACTAGCGGGATCAGAGACCCAGTACTTC
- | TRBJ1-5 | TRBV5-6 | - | CASSLPTGTTIGNQPQHF | TGTGCCAGCAGCTTACCCACTGGGACAACTATCGGCAATCAGCCCCAGCATTTT
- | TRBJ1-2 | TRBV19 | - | CASARTVSNYGYTF | TGTGCCAGTGCAAGGACAGTCTCTAACTATGGCTACACCTTC
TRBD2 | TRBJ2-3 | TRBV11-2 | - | CASRAGDTQYF | TGTGCCAGCAGAGCGGGGGATACGCAGTATTTT
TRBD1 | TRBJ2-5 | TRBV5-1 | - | CASSLTGDDETQYF | TGCGCCAGCAGCCTGACAGGGGACGACGAGACCCAGTACTTC
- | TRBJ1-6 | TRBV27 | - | CASSPGRDINSPLHF | TGTGCCAGCAGTCCGGGCCGGGACATTAATTCACCCCTCCACTTT
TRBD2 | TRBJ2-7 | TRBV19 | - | CASSPGGYEQYF | TGTGCCAGTAGTCCGGGGGGCTACGAGCAGTACTTC
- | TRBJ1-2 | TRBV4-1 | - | CASSQQDKANYGYTF | TGCGCCAGCAGCCAACAGGACAAAGCTAACTATGGCTACACCTTC
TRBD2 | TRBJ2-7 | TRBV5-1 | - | CASSSGTSAYEQYF | TGCGCCAGCAGCTCCGGGACTAGCGCCTACGAGCAGTACTTC
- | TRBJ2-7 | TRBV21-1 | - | CASSSRDYHSYEQYF | TGTGCCAGCAGCAGCCGGGACTATCACTCCTACGAGCAGTACTTC
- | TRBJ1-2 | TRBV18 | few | CASSPPGAASANYGYTF | TGTGCCAGCTCACCACCAGGGGCGGCTTCAGCTAACTATGGCTACACCTTC
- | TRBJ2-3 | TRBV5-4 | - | CASSLAGVGVADTQYF | TGTGCCAGCAGCTTGGCCGGGGTTGGGGTGGCAGATACGCAGTATTTT
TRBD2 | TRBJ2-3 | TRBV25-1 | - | CASSELAGGRNTDTQYF | TGTGCCAGCAGTGAATTGGCGGGGGGGCGGAACACAGATACGCAGTATTTT
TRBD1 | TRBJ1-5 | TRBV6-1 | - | CASSSGQISNQPQHF | TGTGCCAGCAGTTCGGGACAGATTAGCAATCAGCCCCAGCATTTT
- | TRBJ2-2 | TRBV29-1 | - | CSVELRHPNTGELFF | TGCAGCGTTGAACTGAGACACCCGAACACCGGGGAGCTGTTTTTT
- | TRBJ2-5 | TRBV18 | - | CASSRSKAGGSETQYF | TGTGCCAGCTCACGATCTAAAGCGGGCGGCTCTGAGACCCAGTACTTC